The 32 T cell receptor beta chains below come from one sample, sequenced in a study of shared clonotypes between healthy human individuals. Assay: immunoSEQ multiplex PCR; the TCRdb copy retains only in-frame clones and omits some. The profile covers about 2.1 million clones, with around 93% appearing a single time and about 1.6% taken by the ten largest. Naive CD8 cells, CD45RO-negative and positively selected for CCR7, excluded terminally differentiated effector memory CD45RA+ cells. Input material: naive CD8+ T cells from PBMCs. The receptors originated from a man younger than 35 in good health. Some clones in this sample may be carry-over from other donors' samples.

The CDR3 DNA reads as TGCGCCAGCAGCTTGGGGTGGGGACAGTCCTACGAGCAGTACTTC. Translated, it gives CASSLGWGQSYEQYF. The chain carries TRBV5-1 and TRBJ2-7, with 7 nucleotides matching TRBD1. Trimming cost V 0 bases and J 1 base; bases outside gene matches: 4. Per germline, CDR1 SGHRS and CDR2 YFSETQ. This CDR3 contains 15 residues.

J is TRBJ2-7 and V is TRBV6-4; D unclear. The CDR3 totals 14 residues. V was pared by 3 bases and J by 3 bases, with 12 bases between. CDR1 is MRHNA and CDR2 is SNTAGT in the germline V gene. DNA of the CDR3: TGTGCCAGCAGTGAGGAGCCCGAGTTCTACGAGCAGTACTTC. Encoded protein: CASSEEPEFYEQYF.

The chain links TRBV13 to TRBJ2-3; 7 bases line up with TRBD2. The germline V gene has CDR1 PRHDT and CDR2 FYEKMQ (reference sequence). The CDR3 has 15 residues. J was trimmed by 2 bases and V by 5 bases; bases with no gene match: 7. This CDR3 is CASSPSGNSTDTQYF. In DNA, the CDR3 is TGTGCCAGCAGCCCCAGCGGGAACTCCACAGATACGCAGTATTTT.

This chain joins TRBV7-8 and TRBJ2-7, with TRBD2 identical over 9 bases. This CDR3 spans 13 amino acids. V was pared by 7 bases and J by 5 bases, with 6 bases of the junction left unmatched. The germline V gene has CDR1 SGHVS and CDR2 FQNEAQ. The DNA for the CDR3 is TGTGCCAGCAACGTAGCGGGAGTAAACGAGCAGTACTTC. This gives the protein CASNVAGVNEQYF.

The gene calls are TRBV19 and TRBJ2-7; D is ambiguous. V was clipped by 4 bases and J by 0 bases, with 13 bases between them. From germline, CDR1 is LNHDA and CDR2 SQIVND (reference sequence). The CDR3 consists of 15 residues. DNA of the CDR3: TGTGCCAGTAGTACCGGAATCGGACGCTCCTACGAGCAGTACTTC. It is translated as CASSTGIGRSYEQYF.

The chain combines TRBV27 with TRBJ2-3, with D perhaps TRBD1 (5 bases). Germline V gives CDR1 MNHEY, CDR2 SMNVEV (reference sequence). Trimming removed 3 bases from V and 3 bases from J, with 22 bases in between. The CDR3 has 18 residues. CDR3 coding DNA: TGTGCCAGCAGTTTTATTAGATCGTTAGTCCAGGGAACAGATACGCAGTATTTT. Translating gives CASSFIRSLVQGTDTQYF.

A note on this clone: In the same sample, other DNA sequences code for this CDR3. The chain carries TRBV7-9 and TRBJ1-2; a possible D gene is TRBD1 (6 bases). Per germline, CDR1 SEHNR and CDR2 FQNEAQ (reference sequence). The V gene lost 0 bases and the J gene lost 8 bases, with 10 bases spanning the gap. The CDR3 loop spans 13 amino acids. The CDR3 reads CASSLAQGYGYTF. CDR3 nucleotides: TGTGCCAGCAGCTTAGCCCAGGGGTACGGCTACACCTTC.

This clone appeared once. The rearrangement links TRBV7-3 to TRBJ2-6, with 12 bases lining up with TRBD2. The CDR3 extends over 17 amino acids. Germline-derived CDR1 and CDR2 are SGHTA and FQGTGA. V trimming: 5 bases; J trimming: 0 bases; junction bases outside the gene matches: 2. For the CDR3, the DNA is TGTGCCAGCAGCGAGACTAGCGGGAGCTCTGGGGCCAACGTCCTGACTTTC. This encodes CASSETSGSSGANVLTF. Complete variable domain (other parts from reference TRBV7-3 and TRBJ2-6): GAGVSQTPSNKVTEKGKYVELRCDPISGHTALYWYRQSLGQGPEFLIYFQGTGAADDSGLPNDRFFAVRPEGSVSTLKIQRTERGDSAVYLCASSETSGSSGANVLTFGAGSRLTVL.

The gene calls are TRBV23-1 and TRBJ2-2; a weak D match, TRBD2 (6 bases). Being an ORF, TRBV23-1 has a function that is uncertain. CDR3 length: 16 amino acids. V lost 2 bases to trimming and J lost 1 base, with 11 bases between them. In DNA, the CDR3 is TGCGCCAGCAGTCAACCGGGAGCCTTGAACACCGGGGAGCTGTTTTTT. It codes for CASSQPGALNTGELFF.

V is TRBV4-1 and J is TRBJ1-2; 11 bases agree with TRBD1. Trimming removed 0 bases from V and 0 bases from J; junction bases left unmatched: 6. The CDR3 has 18 residues. Germline V gene sequence: CDR1 MGHRA, CDR2 YSYEKL. This CDR3 reads CASSQDRTGGPPNYGYTF. CDR3 in DNA: TGCGCCAGCAGCCAAGATCGGACAGGGGGCCCTCCTAACTATGGCTACACCTTC.

V and J are TRBV21-1 and TRBJ2-6; TRBD1, the D gene given by the table, was not confirmed from the DNA. TRBV21-1 represents a pseudogene. This CDR3 has 19 amino acids. The CDR3 nucleotides read TGTGCCAGCAGCAAAGGTGGGGCAAGAAGGGCCTCTGGGGCCAACGTCCTGACTTTC. It codes for CASSKGGARRASGANVLTF.

The chain uses TRBV10-3 and TRBJ1-1, with a possible D match to TRBD1 (5 bases). Germline CDR1 reads ENHRY; CDR2 reads SYGVKD. Trimming stripped 2 bases from V and 0 bases from J, with 13 bases between. CDR3 size: 16 residues. In DNA, the CDR3 is TGTGCCATCAGTGAGACACCGACAGCAGTGAACACTGAAGCTTTCTTT. The encoded protein is CAISETPTAVNTEAFF.

The chain has TRBV11-2 and TRBJ2-7; D uncertain. CDR3 size: 13 residues. Looked up from germline, CDR1 is SGHAT and CDR2 is FQNNGV. Between the trimmed V and J ends, which lost 5 bases and 2 bases, there was a span of 10 bases. CDR3 DNA: TGTGCCAGCAGCCTGTCGACTGCCTACGAGCAGTACTTC. Protein: CASSLSTAYEQYF.

The V and J genes are TRBV7-3 and TRBJ1-1; D is possibly TRBD1 (6 bases). The V end lost 3 bases, the J end lost 1 base, and 9 bases lay between the germline ends. The CDR3 spans 14 residues. In germline, CDR1 is SGHTA, CDR2 FQGTGA. The CDR3 coding sequence is TGTGCCAGCAGCTTGCAGGGGACGAACACTGAAGCTTTCTTT. Its translation: CASSLQGTNTEAFF.

The chain is built from TRBV7-9 and TRBJ1-2; D not certain. The germline V gene has CDR1 SEHNR and CDR2 FQNEAQ (reference sequence). CDR3 length: 14 amino acids. V was pared by 4 bases and J by 0 bases, with 9 bases between. Written as DNA, the CDR3 is TGTGCCAGCAGCTACCCCGCAGCTAACTATGGCTACACCTTC. It codes for CASSYPAANYGYTF.

Turning to this clone: One end of the junction is discordant with germline, which a read error may explain. V gene TRBV28 combines with J gene TRBJ2-6; D unresolved. The CDR3 totals 13 residues. CDR1 and CDR2 (germline): MDHEN, SYDVKM. CDR3 DNA sequence: TGTGCCAGCAGTTTGTCTGGGTCCAACGTCCTGACTTTC. It translates to CASSLSGSNVLTF.

This chain's CDR3 is CASSPGLAGPDTQYF. CDR3 bases: TGTGCCAGCAGCCCGGGACTAGCGGGACCTGATACGCAGTATTTT. V and J are TRBV7-8 and TRBJ2-3, with 13 bases identical to TRBD2. V lost 5 bases and J lost 6; bases outside the gene matches: 5. CDR1 is SGHVS and CDR2 is FQNEAQ in the germline V gene. This CDR3 is built from 15 residues.

The chain joins TRBV2 to TRBJ1-2, with a possible D match to TRBD1 (6 bases). V was pared by 3 bases and J by 2 bases, with 19 bases between. Per the germline V gene, CDR1 is SNHLY and CDR2 is FYNNEI. This CDR3 has 17 residues. The DNA of the CDR3 is TGTGCCAGCAGTGATTTCCGGGTGGGGGGCGCGAACTATGGCTACACCTTC. Its protein is CASSDFRVGGANYGYTF.

J is TRBJ2-7 and V is TRBV7-9; 7 positions match TRBD1. The CDR3 sequence is 14 residues long. CDR1 is SEHNR, CDR2 FQNEAQ, per germline (reference sequence). V trimming: 6 bases; J trimming: 3 bases; junction bases outside the gene matches: 8. The CDR3 nucleotides are TGTGCCAGCAGTCCCACGACAGGGATCTACGAGCAGTACTTC. It codes for CASSPTTGIYEQYF.

The chain links TRBV28 to TRBJ1-5; 8 bases fit TRBD1. V was pared by 3 bases and J by 3 bases, with 4 bases of the junction left unmatched. In germline, CDR1 is MDHEN, CDR2 SYDVKM. CDR3 length: 15 amino acids. CDR3 nucleotides: TGTGCCAGCAGTTTTCGGACAGGGACCAATCAGCCCCAGCATTTT. It specifies CASSFRTGTNQPQHF.

This rearrangement joins TRBV27 to TRBJ2-4; D is possibly TRBD2 (7 bases). Germline loops: CDR1 MNHEY, CDR2 SMNVEV (reference sequence). The CDR3 spans 16 residues. V shed 1 base and J shed 0 bases, with 10 bases lying between them. CDR3 in DNA: TGTGCCAGCAGTTTATGGGGGGGCCTAGCCAAAAACATTCAGTACTTC. Its protein is CASSLWGGLAKNIQYF.

This chain joins TRBV2 and TRBJ2-1; no reliable D call. Trimming left V 7 bases short and J 6 bases short, with 19 bases between. Germline assignment: CDR1 SNHLY and CDR2 FYNNEI. CDR3 length: 15 amino acids. The CDR3 spells CASNERFASSNEQFF. DNA of the CDR3: TGTGCCAGCAACGAAAGGTTTGCGAGCTCCAATGAGCAGTTCTTC.

The chain uses TRBV28 and TRBJ2-4; D may correspond to TRBD1 or TRBD2 (5 bases each). Between the trimmed V and J ends, which lost 7 bases and 0 bases, there was a span of 25 bases. CDR3 length: 19 amino acids. The germline CDR1 and CDR2 sequences are MDHEN and SYDVKM. The CDR3 here is CASISGASTHSLAKNIQYF. CDR3 coding DNA: TGTGCCAGCATCTCCGGGGCCTCGACGCACTCGTTAGCCAAAAACATTCAGTACTTC.

This clone came up a few times. V gene TRBV25-1 combines with J gene TRBJ2-2; 7 nucleotides align to TRBD1. The CDR3 covers 15 residues. The V and J ends lost 5 bases and 1 base, in that order; junction bases with no gene match: 4. Germline assignment: CDR1 MGHDK and CDR2 SYGVNS. CDR3 sequence reads: CASSFTGENTGELFF. The DNA of the CDR3 is TGTGCCAGCAGTTTTACAGGGGAGAACACCGGGGAGCTGTTTTTT. The full variable domain, completed using reference TRBV25-1 and TRBJ2-2, is EADIYQTPRYLVIGTGKKITLECSQTMGHDKMYWYQQDPGMELHLIHYSYGVNSTEKGDLSSESTVSRIRTEHFPLTLESARPSHTSQYLCASSFTGENTGELFFGEGSRLTVL.

This clone has a handful of counts. CDR3 in DNA: TGTGCCTGGAGTGTACTCAGGGGTTCTGAAGCTTTCTTT. This sequence encodes CAWSVLRGSEAFF. The chain employs TRBV30 and TRBJ1-1; D perhaps matches TRBD1 (6 bases). The V end was cut by 0 bases, the J end by 6 bases, with 11 bases between. Germline CDR1 and CDR2: GTSNPN and SVGIG (reference sequence). This CDR3 contains 13 residues.

Details on this clone: The identical CDR3 is also encoded by other nucleotide sequences in the sample. V is TRBV6-5 and J is TRBJ2-1; possibly TRBD2 for D (5 bases). The CDR3 spans 16 residues. Germline CDR1 and CDR2: MNHEY and SVGAGI. The V and J ends lost 0 bases and 0 bases respectively, with 9 bases between them. CDR3 amino acids: CASSYSGESSYNEQFF. The CDR3 region has the DNA TGTGCCAGCAGTTACTCTGGGGAGAGCTCCTACAATGAGCAGTTCTTC.

The V call is TRBV5-4, the J call TRBJ1-2; D gene unclear. Trimming took off 1 base at V and 4 bases at J, with 8 bases between the two ends. The length of the CDR3 is 13 residues. Germline V gives CDR1 SGHNT, CDR2 YYREEE (reference sequence). CDR3 coding DNA: TGTGCCAGCAGCTTGTTTGTTTCCTATGGCTACACCTTC. Translation gives CASSLFVSYGYTF. Based on the CDR3 plus reference TRBV5-4 and TRBJ1-2, the full variable domain is ETGVTQSPTHLIKTRGQQVTLRCSSQSGHNTVSWYQQALGQGPQFIFQYYREEENGRGNFPPRFSGLQFPNYSSELNVNALELDDSALYLCASSLFVSYGYTFGSGTRLTVV.

The rearrangement links TRBV5-1 to TRBJ1-1; D uncertain. CDR1 and CDR2 (germline): SGHRS, YFSETQ. The CDR3 totals 18 residues. Deletions cut 4 bases from V and 5 bases from J, with 27 bases between. The CDR3 is CASSARPLEAPSGTEAFF. The CDR3 coding sequence is TGCGCCAGCAGCGCTAGACCACTGGAGGCCCCCTCGGGGACTGAAGCTTTCTTT. Drawing the rest from reference TRBV5-1 and TRBJ1-1, the complete variable domain is KAGVTQTPRYLIKTRGQQVTLSCSPISGHRSVSWYQQTPGQGLQFLFEYFSETQRNKGNFPGRFSGRQFSNSRSEMNVSTLELGDSALYLCASSARPLEAPSGTEAFFGQGTRLTVV.

Comments on this clone: The same CDR3 can be traced to other DNA sequences in this sample. The chain is built from TRBV28 and TRBJ2-7; D call uncertain. CDR1 and CDR2 from the germline V gene are MDHEN and SYDVKM. The germline V and J ends were trimmed by 8 bases and 1 base, with 6 bases remaining between them. The CDR3 loop spans 11 amino acids. The CDR3, as DNA: TGTGCCAGCTCAAATTCCTACGAGCAGTACTTC. This translates into CASSNSYEQYF.

This clone came up once. V is TRBV2 and J is TRBJ1-5; no definite D call. The CDR3 sequence is 15 residues long. Trimming stripped 5 bases from V and 1 base from J, with 12 bases between. Germline CDR1 SNHLY, CDR2 FYNNEI. CDR3 in amino acids: CASSPDVTSNQPQHF. The CDR3 DNA reads TGTGCCAGCAGTCCCGACGTAACCAGCAATCAGCCCCAGCATTTT.

In this sample, this clone turned up a few times. The sample has other DNA sequences that encode this CDR3 too. V and J are TRBV27 and TRBJ2-1; D ambiguous. This CDR3 has 11 amino acids. Germline lookup yields CDR1 MNHEY and CDR2 SMNVEV (reference sequence). V lost 3 bases, J lost 6 bases, and 3 bases lay in between. In DNA form, the CDR3 reads TGTGCCAGCAGTTTTTTCAATGAGCAGTTCTTC. It codes for CASSFFNEQFF.

This chain connects TRBV29-1 to TRBJ2-7; no clear D. Germline values: CDR1 SQVTM, CDR2 ANQGSEA. The CDR3 has 14 amino acids. V shed 0 bases and J shed 0 bases, with 9 bases lying between them. The CDR3 sequence: CSVEEKSSSYEQYF. CDR3 coding DNA: TGCAGCGTTGAAGAGAAGTCAAGCTCCTACGAGCAGTACTTC.